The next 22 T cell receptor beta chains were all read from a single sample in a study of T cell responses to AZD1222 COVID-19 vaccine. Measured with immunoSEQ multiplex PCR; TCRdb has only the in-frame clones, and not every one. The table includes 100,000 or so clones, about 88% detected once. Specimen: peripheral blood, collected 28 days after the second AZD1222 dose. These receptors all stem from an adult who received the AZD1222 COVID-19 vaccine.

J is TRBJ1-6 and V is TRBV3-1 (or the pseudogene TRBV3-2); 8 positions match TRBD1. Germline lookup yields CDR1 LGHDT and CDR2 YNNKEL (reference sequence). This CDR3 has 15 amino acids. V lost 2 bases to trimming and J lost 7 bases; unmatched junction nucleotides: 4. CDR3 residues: CASSQPTGGNSPLHF. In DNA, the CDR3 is TGTGCCAGCAGCCAACCCACAGGGGGAAATTCACCCCTCCACTTT.

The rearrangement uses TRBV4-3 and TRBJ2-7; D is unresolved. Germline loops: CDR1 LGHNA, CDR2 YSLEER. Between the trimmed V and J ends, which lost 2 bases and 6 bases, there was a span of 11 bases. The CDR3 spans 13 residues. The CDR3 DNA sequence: TGCGCCAGCAGCCAAATCAGAAGCTCCGAGCAGTACTTC. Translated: CASSQIRSSEQYF.

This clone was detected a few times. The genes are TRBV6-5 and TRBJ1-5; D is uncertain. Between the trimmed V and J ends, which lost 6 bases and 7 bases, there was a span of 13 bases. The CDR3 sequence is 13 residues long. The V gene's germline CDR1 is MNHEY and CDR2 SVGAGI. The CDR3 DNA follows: TGTGCCAGCAGAAGAATTCCCGGGCAGCCCCAGCATTTT. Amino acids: CASRRIPGQPQHF.

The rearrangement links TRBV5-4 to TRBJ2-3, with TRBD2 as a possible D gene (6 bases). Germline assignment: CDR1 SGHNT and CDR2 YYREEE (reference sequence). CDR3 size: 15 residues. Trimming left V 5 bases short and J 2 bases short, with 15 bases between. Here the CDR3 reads CASSSGTSFTDTQYF. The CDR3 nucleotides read TGTGCCAGCAGTAGCGGAACCTCCTTCACAGATACGCAGTATTTT.

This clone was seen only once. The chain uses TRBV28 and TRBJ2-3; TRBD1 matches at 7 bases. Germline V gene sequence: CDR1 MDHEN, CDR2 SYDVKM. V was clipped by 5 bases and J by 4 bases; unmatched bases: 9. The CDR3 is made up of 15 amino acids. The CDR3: CASSLGTATPDTQYF. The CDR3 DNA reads TGTGCCAGCAGTCTCGGGACAGCCACTCCAGATACGCAGTATTTT.

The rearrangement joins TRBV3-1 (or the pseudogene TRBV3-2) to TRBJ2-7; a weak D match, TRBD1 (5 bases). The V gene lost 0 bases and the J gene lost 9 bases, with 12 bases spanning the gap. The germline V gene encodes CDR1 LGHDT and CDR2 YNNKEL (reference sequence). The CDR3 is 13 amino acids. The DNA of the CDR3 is TGTGCCAGCAGCCAAGATAGCAAGGGGCTGCAGTACTTC. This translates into CASSQDSKGLQYF.

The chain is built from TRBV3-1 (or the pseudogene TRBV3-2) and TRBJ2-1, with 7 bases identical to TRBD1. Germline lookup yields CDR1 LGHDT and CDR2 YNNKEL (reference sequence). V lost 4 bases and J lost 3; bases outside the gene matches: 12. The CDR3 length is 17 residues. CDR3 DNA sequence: TGTGCCAGCAGCCTAAGATTGACAGGGAACAGCTACAATGAGCAGTTCTTC. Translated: CASSLRLTGNSYNEQFF.

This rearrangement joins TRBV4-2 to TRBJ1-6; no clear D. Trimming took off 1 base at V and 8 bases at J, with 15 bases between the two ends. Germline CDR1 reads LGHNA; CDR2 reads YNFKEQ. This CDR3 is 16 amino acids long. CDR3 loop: CASSQGVFALDSPLHF. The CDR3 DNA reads TGTGCCAGCAGCCAAGGGGTCTTTGCCCTTGATTCACCCCTCCACTTT.

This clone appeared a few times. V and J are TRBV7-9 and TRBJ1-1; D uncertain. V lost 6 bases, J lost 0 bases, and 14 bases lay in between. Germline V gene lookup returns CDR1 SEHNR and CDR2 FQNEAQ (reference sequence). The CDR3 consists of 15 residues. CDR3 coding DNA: TGTGCCAGCAGTTCCCCCAGGATCCTGAACACTGAAGCTTTCTTT. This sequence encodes CASSSPRILNTEAFF.

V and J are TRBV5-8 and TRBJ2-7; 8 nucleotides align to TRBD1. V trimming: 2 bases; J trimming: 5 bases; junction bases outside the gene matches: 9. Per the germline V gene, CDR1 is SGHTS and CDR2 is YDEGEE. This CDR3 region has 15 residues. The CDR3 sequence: CASSFARQGIHEQYF. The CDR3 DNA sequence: TGTGCCAGCAGCTTTGCGAGACAGGGGATCCACGAGCAGTACTTC.

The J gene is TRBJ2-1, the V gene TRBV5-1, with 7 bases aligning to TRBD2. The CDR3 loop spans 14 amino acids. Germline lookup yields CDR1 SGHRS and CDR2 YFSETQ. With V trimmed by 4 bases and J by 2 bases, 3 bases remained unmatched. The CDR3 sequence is CASSPAGTYNEQFF. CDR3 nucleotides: TGCGCCAGCAGCCCAGCGGGAACCTACAATGAGCAGTTCTTC.

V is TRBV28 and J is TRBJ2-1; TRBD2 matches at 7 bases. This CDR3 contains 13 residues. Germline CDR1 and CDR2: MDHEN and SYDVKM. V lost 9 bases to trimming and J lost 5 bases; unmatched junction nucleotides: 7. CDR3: CASLRAGHNEQFF. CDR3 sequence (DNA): TGTGCCAGTCTCCGAGCGGGACACAATGAGCAGTTCTTC.

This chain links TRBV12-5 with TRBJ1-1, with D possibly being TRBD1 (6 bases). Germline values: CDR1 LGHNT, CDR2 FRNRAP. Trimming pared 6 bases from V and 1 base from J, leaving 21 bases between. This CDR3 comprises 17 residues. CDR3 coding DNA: TGTGCTAGTGGATCTCCCACCGGAGGGGGTAGGAACACTGAAGCTTTCTTT. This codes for CASGSPTGGGRNTEAFF.

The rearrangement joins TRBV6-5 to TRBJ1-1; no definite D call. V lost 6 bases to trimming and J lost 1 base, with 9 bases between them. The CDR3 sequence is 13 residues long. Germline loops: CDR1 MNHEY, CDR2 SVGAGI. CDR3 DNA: TGTGCCAGCAGCATTTACAAGAACACTGAAGCTTTCTTT. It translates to CASSIYKNTEAFF.

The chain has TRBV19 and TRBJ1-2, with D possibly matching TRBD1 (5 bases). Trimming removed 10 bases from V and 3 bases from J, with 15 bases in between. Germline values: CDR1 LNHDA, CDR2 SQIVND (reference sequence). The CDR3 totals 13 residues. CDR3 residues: CATLGRGDYGYTF. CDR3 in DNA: TGTGCCACCCTCGGGCGGGGGGACTATGGCTACACCTTC.

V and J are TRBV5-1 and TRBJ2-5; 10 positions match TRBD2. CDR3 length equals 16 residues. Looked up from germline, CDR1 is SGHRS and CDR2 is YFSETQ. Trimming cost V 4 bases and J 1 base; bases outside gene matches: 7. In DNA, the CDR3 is TGCGCCAGCAGCCTCGGGACTAGCGCCCCCCAAGAGACCCAGTACTTC. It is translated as CASSLGTSAPQETQYF.

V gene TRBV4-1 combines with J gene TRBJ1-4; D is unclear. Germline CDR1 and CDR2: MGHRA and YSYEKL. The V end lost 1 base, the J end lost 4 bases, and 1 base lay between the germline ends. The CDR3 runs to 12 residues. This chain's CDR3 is CASSQVNEKLFF. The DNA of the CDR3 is TGCGCCAGCAGCCAAGTTAATGAAAAACTGTTTTTT.

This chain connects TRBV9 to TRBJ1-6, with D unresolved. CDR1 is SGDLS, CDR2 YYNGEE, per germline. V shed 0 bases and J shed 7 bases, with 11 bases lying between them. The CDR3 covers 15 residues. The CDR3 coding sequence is TGTGCCAGCAGCGTAGGGGTGACGCAGAATTCACCCCTCCACTTT. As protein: CASSVGVTQNSPLHF.

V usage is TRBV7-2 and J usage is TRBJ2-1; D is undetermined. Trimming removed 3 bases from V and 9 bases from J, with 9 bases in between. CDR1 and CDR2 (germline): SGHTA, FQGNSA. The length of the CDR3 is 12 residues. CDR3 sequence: CASSFGVGEQFF. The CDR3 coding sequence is TGTGCCAGCAGCTTTGGAGTGGGTGAGCAGTTCTTC.

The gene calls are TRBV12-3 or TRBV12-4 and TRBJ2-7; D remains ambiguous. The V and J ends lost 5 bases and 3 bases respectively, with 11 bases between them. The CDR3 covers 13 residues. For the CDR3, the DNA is TGTGCCAGCAGTCCTGGATCGTACTACGAGCAGTACTTC. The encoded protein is CASSPGSYYEQYF.

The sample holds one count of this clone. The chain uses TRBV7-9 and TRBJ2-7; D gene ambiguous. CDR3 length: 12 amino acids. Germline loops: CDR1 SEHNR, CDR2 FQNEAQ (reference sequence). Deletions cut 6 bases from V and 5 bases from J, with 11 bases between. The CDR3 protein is CASRSLRDEQYF. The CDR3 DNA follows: TGTGCCAGCAGGTCCCTCCGGGACGAGCAGTACTTC.

DNA of the CDR3: TGTGCCAGCACTGACTCCTTGTCGGTGGATACGCAGTATTTT. It translates to CASTDSLSVDTQYF. The chain has TRBV6-5 and TRBJ2-3; D gene unclear. From germline, CDR1 is MNHEY and CDR2 SVGAGI. V lost 7 bases and J 6 bases, leaving 17 bases between the germline ends. This CDR3 spans 14 amino acids.